The 7 T cell receptor beta chains below were found in one sample sequenced in a study of T cell clusters in autoimmune cytopenias. One tube held mixed TRB-A and TRB-B primer pools for touch-down PCR. TCRdb reprocessed the multiplex PCR reads, keeping one entry per CDR3 protein, no DNA. This sample's table reports 5,800 or so distinct CDR3 sequences. Some 40,000 genome equivalents of blood DNA were amplified for TRB. The specimen was peripheral blood. These receptors were taken from a human donor with an autoimmune cytopenia or autoimmune hepatitis (not recorded which).

This clonotype is classed as medium-sized by frequency. The chain combines TRBV10-3 with TRBJ1-2; TCRdb gives TRBD1 as the D gene, but with no DNA this cannot be confirmed. The CDR3 is made up of 14 amino acids. Germline V gene sequence: CDR1 ENHRY, CDR2 SYGVKD. The CDR3 here is CAISRDSVNYGYTF.

This sequence joins TRBV18 and TRBJ1-1; the D call from TCRdb, TRBD1, cannot be confirmed without DNA. Germline V gene sequence: CDR1 KGHSH, CDR2 LQKENI. The CDR3 covers 15 residues. CDR3 sequence reads: CASSPERGLDTEAFF.

This clonotype is medium-sized by frequency. The chain is built from TRBV6-1 and TRBJ1-2. The germline V gene encodes CDR1 MNHNS and CDR2 SASEGT. This CDR3 is 14 amino acids long. The CDR3 loop is CASSDNMANYGYTF.

J is TRBJ1-4 and V is TRBV2. The CDR3 extends over 15 amino acids. The germline V gene has CDR1 SNHLY and CDR2 FYNNEI. The CDR3: CASSEGPAGNEKLFF.

This clonotype registers medium-sized by frequency. This chain uses TRBV6-2 or TRBV6-3 with TRBJ1-5; the D call from TCRdb, TRBD1, cannot be confirmed without DNA. CDR1 is MNHEY, CDR2 SVGEGT, per germline. This CDR3 has 15 amino acids. CDR3 amino acids: CASSRDNDSNQPQHF.

This clonotype is called medium-sized (0.01 to 0.1%) based on its frequency. This chain links TRBV29-1 with TRBJ2-2; TCRdb selects TRBD1, and the lack of DNA leaves this call unchecked. Germline assignment: CDR1 SQVTM and CDR2 ANQGSEA. This CDR3 region has 15 residues. CDR3 loop: CSVLKGVSNTGELFF.

The rearrangement links TRBV9 to TRBJ1-5; the TRBD1 assignment by TCRdb is unverifiable without DNA. Germline CDR1 and CDR2: SGDLS and YYNGEE. The length of the CDR3 is 14 residues. CDR3 residues: CASSASTGAQPQHF.